Below are 12 T cell receptor beta chains sequenced from a single sample in a study of cytomegalovirus exposure and HLA in healthy donors. The study ran its PCR with 60 Vbeta and 13 Jbeta primers. This table comes from immunoSEQ multiplex PCR, and its TCRdb copy is limited to in-frame clones, with some not included. This sample has 64,000 or so clones, with 70% found just once. The sequenced sample was PBMCs. The receptor source for this set is a woman aged 50 to 65 in good health and CMV-seropositive.

V and J are TRBV5-5 and TRBJ1-4; 7 bases match TRBD1. The V gene end was trimmed by 2 bases and the J gene end by 3 bases; junction bases not matched to a gene: 13. Germline-derived CDR1 and CDR2 are SGHKS and YYEKEE (reference sequence). This CDR3 has 18 residues. For the CDR3, the DNA is TGTGCCAGCAGCTTCGGGGGCCAGGGGGGCGTATCTAATGAAAAACTGTTTTTT. It translates to CASSFGGQGGVSNEKLFF. Combining the CDR3 with reference TRBV5-5 and TRBJ1-4 gives the whole variable domain DAGVTQSPTHLIKTRGQQVTLRCSPISGHKSVSWYQQVLGQGPQFIFQYYEKEERGRGNFPDRFSARQFPNYSSELNVNALLLGDSALYLCASSFGGQGGVSNEKLFFGSGTQLSVL.

This chain uses TRBV19 with TRBJ1-1, with D possibly being TRBD1 (5 bases). Germline CDR1 LNHDA, CDR2 SQIVND (reference sequence). Trimming cost V 3 bases and J 4 bases, with 9 bases left between them. The CDR3 consists of 13 residues. DNA of the CDR3: TGTGCCAGTAGTATGAGCAGGGCCACTGAAGCTTTCTTT. It is translated as CASSMSRATEAFF.

The V call is TRBV11-3, the J call TRBJ1-3; no firm D call. V shed 1 base and J shed 4 bases, with 20 bases lying between them. Germline V gene sequence: CDR1 SGHNT, CDR2 YENEEA. The length of the CDR3 is 18 residues. The CDR3, as DNA: TGTGCCAGCAGCTTAGGTTCCAGGAGGAGACTGTCGGGAAACACCATATATTTT. Translating it yields CASSLGSRRRLSGNTIYF.

The rearrangement joins TRBV6-5 to TRBJ1-1; a weak D match, TRBD1 (5 bases). Trimming left V 3 bases short and J 5 bases short, with 13 bases between. The CDR3 covers 14 residues. CDR1 and CDR2 from the germline V gene are MNHEY and SVGAGI. The CDR3, as DNA: TGTGCCAGCAGTTATGTCAGGGCGGAGACTGAAGCTTTCTTT. Translated, it gives CASSYVRAETEAFF.

This chain joins TRBV28 and TRBJ1-2; 10 positions match TRBD1. Germline CDR1 is MDHEN and CDR2 is SYDVKM. V dropped 4 bases and J dropped 7; count of bases not matched to a gene: 9. The CDR3 loop spans 15 amino acids. The CDR3 nucleotides read TGTGCCAGCAGTTACCGGGACAGGGGCCTTGGTGGCTACACCTTC. Its protein is CASSYRDRGLGGYTF.

The chain is built from TRBV5-5 and TRBJ2-7; 7 bases align to TRBD1. The CDR3 contains 14 residues. V was clipped by 3 bases and J by 4 bases; unmatched bases: 7. CDR1 is SGHKS and CDR2 is YYEKEE in the germline V gene (reference sequence). CDR3 sequence: CASSSTTGTYEQYF. As DNA, the CDR3 is TGTGCCAGCAGCTCGACGACAGGGACGTACGAGCAGTACTTC.

The chain links TRBV5-1 to TRBJ2-5, with D possibly TRBD2 on 7 matching bases. This CDR3 contains 14 residues. CDR1 SGHRS and CDR2 YFSETQ come from the germline V gene. Between the trimmed V and J ends, which lost 2 bases and 2 bases, there was a span of 10 bases. CDR3 region: CASSLSGTQETQYF. CDR3 coding DNA: TGCGCCAGCAGCTTAAGCGGGACACAAGAGACCCAGTACTTC.

V gene TRBV7-2 combines with J gene TRBJ1-2; D is possibly TRBD1 (6 bases). The CDR3 runs to 13 residues. CDR1 is SGHTA, CDR2 FQGNSA, per germline. V lost 5 bases to trimming and J lost 4 bases, with 11 bases between them. This CDR3 is CASSHQGSYGYTF. As DNA, the CDR3 is TGTGCCAGCAGCCATCAGGGGTCCTATGGCTACACCTTC.

As for this clone: Mismatch with germline at one junction end may stem from a read error. This chain links TRBV4-3 with TRBJ2-1; perhaps TRBD2 as D (6 bases). The CDR3 length is 12 residues. The germline V gene encodes CDR1 LGHNA and CDR2 YSLEER. CDR3 in amino acids: CASSQGGGPAVF. Here the CDR3 DNA reads TGCGCCAGCAGCCAAGGTGGAGGGCCGGCGGTCTTC.

Only a few counts were recorded for this clone. The V call is TRBV30, the J call TRBJ2-2; possibly TRBD2 for D (6 bases). Germline V CDR1 and CDR2: GTSNPN, SVGIG (reference sequence). The CDR3 consists of 15 residues. Between the trimmed V and J ends, which lost 0 bases and 2 bases, there was a span of 10 bases. The DNA of the CDR3 is TGTGCCTGGAGTGTGGGAGGTGCCAACACCGGGGAGCTGTTTTTT. Its translation: CAWSVGGANTGELFF. Full variable domain (rest looked up from reference TRBV30 and TRBJ2-2): SQTIHQWPATLVQPVGSPLSLECTVEGTSNPNLYWYRQAAGRGLQLLFYSVGIGQISSEVPQNLSASRPQDRQFILSSKKLLLSDSGFYLCAWSVGGANTGELFFGEGSRLTVL.

This clone came up a few times. The chain recombines TRBV2 with TRBJ2-2; possibly TRBD2 for D (6 bases). With 7 bases removed from V and 6 bases from J, the gap between germline ends came to 21 bases. This CDR3 has 16 residues. The germline V gene encodes CDR1 SNHLY and CDR2 FYNNEI. The CDR3 region is CASTTIGGILSGELFF. CDR3 bases: TGTGCCAGCACCACCATTGGGGGGATCCTCTCCGGGGAGCTGTTTTTT.

The V and J genes are TRBV11-2 and TRBJ1-3; the match to TRBD1 covers 10 bases. The CDR3 runs 19 residues. Losses at the gene ends were 5 bases for V and 0 bases for J; bases not matched to a gene: 13. CDR1 and CDR2 from the germline V gene are SGHAT and FQNNGV. The CDR3 loop reads CASSQEPIRTGGSGNTIYF. The CDR3 nucleotides are TGTGCCAGCAGCCAAGAACCCATTAGGACAGGGGGCTCTGGAAACACCATATATTTT.